These 27 T cell receptor beta chains came from one sample sequenced in a study of blood T cell repertoires in COVID-19. Using immunoSEQ multiplex PCR, the repertoire was profiled, and TCRdb retains in-frame clones only, with some absent. The table shows 200,000 to 250,000 clones, with around nine tenths occurring only once. Sequencing was performed on peripheral blood. These receptors were collected from a man aged 18 to 30 with active or convalescent COVID-19.

This chain uses TRBV27 with TRBJ2-2, with TRBD2 matching over 7 bases. V was clipped by 3 bases and J by 7 bases; unmatched bases: 5. Germline CDR1 reads MNHEY; CDR2 reads SMNVEV (reference sequence). This CDR3 spans 14 amino acids. CDR3 protein: CASSFGGGSGELFF. DNA for the CDR3: TGTGCCAGCAGTTTCGGGGGAGGGAGCGGGGAGCTGTTTTTT.

The count of this clone is one. V gene TRBV11-2 combines with J gene TRBJ1-4; weak D call: TRBD1 (5 bases). The CDR3 extends over 15 amino acids. The V gene's germline CDR1 is SGHAT and CDR2 FQNNGV. V dropped 1 base and J dropped 8 bases, with 14 bases sitting between them. CDR3: CASSLAVVGVEKLFF. The CDR3 nucleotides are TGTGCCAGCAGCTTAGCGGTTGTAGGGGTAGAAAAACTGTTTTTT.

The V gene is TRBV18, the J gene TRBJ1-6; unclear D gene. V was shortened by 0 bases and J by 7 bases, with 4 bases between the two germline ends. From germline, CDR1 is KGHSH and CDR2 LQKENI. The CDR3 contains 13 residues. Here the CDR3 DNA reads TGTGCCAGCTCACCACCTCAGAATTCACCCCTCCACTTT. Its protein is CASSPPQNSPLHF.

CDR3 in amino acids: CASRTQGLTDTQYF. The CDR3 bases are TGTGCCAGCAGGACACAGGGTTTGACAGATACGCAGTATTTT. The J gene is TRBJ2-3, the V gene TRBV28; the D gene is possibly TRBD1 (6 bases). The CDR3 consists of 14 residues. Germline V gene lookup returns CDR1 MDHEN and CDR2 SYDVKM. V was shortened by 6 bases and J by 3 bases, with 13 bases between the two germline ends.

The V and J genes are TRBV25-1 and TRBJ1-1, with D perhaps TRBD1 (5 bases). There are 18 residues in the CDR3. The V gene lost 1 base and the J gene lost 0 bases, with 18 bases spanning the gap. Looked up from germline, CDR1 is MGHDK and CDR2 is SYGVNS. DNA of the CDR3: TGTGCCAGCAGTGAATTGGGTGGTTTCGGGGGATTGAACACTGAAGCTTTCTTT. It yields the protein CASSELGGFGGLNTEAFF.

The chain has TRBV24-1 and TRBJ2-4, with D tentatively TRBD1 (6 bases). The CDR3 consists of 15 residues. Per the germline V gene, CDR1 is KGHDR and CDR2 is SFDVKD. V dropped 0 bases and J dropped 6 bases, with 11 bases sitting between them. CDR3 in amino acids: CATSDLGDMGNIQYF. Here the CDR3 DNA reads TGTGCCACCAGTGATTTGGGGGACATGGGAAACATTCAGTACTTC.

This chain joins TRBV14 and TRBJ2-3, with D unclear. Trimming removed 4 bases at V and 0 bases at J, with 14 bases between. Germline V lookup: CDR1 SGHDN, CDR2 FVKESK. CDR3 length equals 16 residues. In DNA, the CDR3 is TGTGCCAGCAGCCTTCTGAGTCCCGCTAGCACAGATACGCAGTATTTT. Its translation is CASSLLSPASTDTQYF. Variable domain in full (rest from reference TRBV14 and TRBJ2-3): EAGVTQFPSHSVIEKGQTVTLRCDPISGHDNLYWYRRVMGKEIKFLLHFVKESKQDESGMPNNRFLAERTGGTYSTLKVQPAELEDSGVYFCASSLLSPASTDTQYFGPGTRLTVL.

Only a few counts were recorded for this clone. The chain combines TRBV20-1 with TRBJ2-7, with D unclear. Between the trimmed V and J ends, which lost 6 bases and 3 bases, there was a span of 9 bases. The germline V gene encodes CDR1 DFQATT and CDR2 SNEGSKA (reference sequence). This CDR3 is built from 11 residues. The CDR3 region has the DNA TGCAGTGCCCTCGAGGTCTACGAGCAGTACTTC. Its translation: CSALEVYEQYF.

The rearrangement uses TRBV7-9 and TRBJ2-4; a weak D match, TRBD2 (5 bases). Germline V lookup: CDR1 SEHNR, CDR2 FQNEAQ (reference sequence). This CDR3 has 14 residues. V lost 4 bases and J 0 bases, leaving 7 bases between the germline ends. The chain's CDR3 is CASSYGVAKNIQYF. The CDR3 bases are TGTGCCAGCAGCTACGGGGTAGCCAAAAACATTCAGTACTTC.

The chain uses TRBV20-1 and TRBJ2-1; 11 nucleotides align to TRBD2. Trimming cost V 5 bases and J 12 bases; bases outside gene matches: 3. CDR3 length equals 11 residues. Germline CDR1 reads DFQATT; CDR2 reads SNEGSKA (reference sequence). Written as DNA, the CDR3 is TGCAGTGCTGGCCTAGCGGGAGGGCAGTTCTTC. It yields the protein CSAGLAGGQFF.

The chain couples TRBV10-3 to TRBJ2-5; 8 bases agree with TRBD1. Germline lookup yields CDR1 ENHRY and CDR2 SYGVKD. Trimming removed 6 bases from V and 5 bases from J; junction bases left unmatched: 5. This CDR3 is 13 amino acids long. The DNA of the CDR3 is TGTGCCATCAGCAGACAGGGGTCCGAGACCCAGTACTTC. Its protein is CAISRQGSETQYF.

The rearrangement joins TRBV2 to TRBJ2-5, with 8 positions matching TRBD1. The V gene's germline CDR1 is SNHLY and CDR2 FYNNEI. The V and J ends lost 0 bases and 4 bases, in that order; junction bases with no gene match: 4. CDR3 size: 15 residues. CDR3 region: CASSEANRGRETQYF. CDR3 nucleotide sequence: TGTGCCAGCAGTGAAGCCAACAGGGGGAGAGAGACCCAGTACTTC.

V is TRBV6-5 and J is TRBJ1-3; D might be TRBD1 (5 bases). V lost 6 bases and J lost 0, with 9 bases in between. CDR3 size: 14 residues. The germline V gene has CDR1 MNHEY and CDR2 SVGAGI. The CDR3 DNA follows: TGTGCCAGCAGAGGAGGGGTCTCTGGAAACACCATATATTTT. It specifies CASRGGVSGNTIYF.

The V gene is TRBV2, the J gene TRBJ2-1; 10 positions match TRBD2. V gave up 2 bases and J gave up 9 bases; unmatched junction bases: 13. CDR3 size: 17 residues. Germline V gives CDR1 SNHLY, CDR2 FYNNEI. CDR3 in DNA: TGTGCCAGCAGTGAAAGTAAGCGGGAGGGCCTGGTAGGTGAGCAGTTCTTC. Encoded protein: CASSESKREGLVGEQFF.

The rearrangement joins TRBV10-2 to TRBJ1-1; weak D call: TRBD1 (6 bases). Per germline, CDR1 WSHSY and CDR2 SAAADI. The CDR3 is made up of 14 amino acids. The germline V and J ends were trimmed by 3 bases and 2 bases, with 10 bases remaining between them. CDR3 coding DNA: TGCGCCAGCAGTGAAGGACAGAGAAACACTGAAGCTTTCTTT. Translated: CASSEGQRNTEAFF.

The chain recombines TRBV5-4 with TRBJ2-4, with D possibly matching TRBD2 (6 bases). CDR3 length: 15 residues. Trimming removed 0 bases at V and 1 base at J, with 8 bases between. Per the germline V gene, CDR1 is SGHNT and CDR2 is YYREEE (reference sequence). The CDR3 here is CASSLGGTAKNIQYF. CDR3 nucleotide sequence: TGTGCCAGCAGCTTGGGCGGGACGGCCAAAAACATTCAGTACTTC.

The chain couples TRBV2 to TRBJ2-7; maybe TRBD2 (6 bases). The CDR3 runs 13 residues. Germline CDR1 SNHLY, CDR2 FYNNEI. Deletions cut 7 bases from V and 0 bases from J, with 10 bases between. The CDR3 here is CASNRGISYEQYF. The CDR3 nucleotides are TGTGCCAGCAATCGGGGGATCTCCTACGAGCAGTACTTC.

The chain has TRBV9 and TRBJ2-2; 16 bases match TRBD2. V shed 3 bases and J 5 bases; nucleotides not matched to a gene: 7. The CDR3 is 18 residues long. The germline V gene encodes CDR1 SGDLS and CDR2 YYNGEE. This CDR3 reads CASSAPGLAGGGTGELFF. DNA of the CDR3: TGTGCCAGCAGCGCCCCGGGACTAGCGGGAGGGGGTACCGGGGAGCTGTTTTTT.

The rearrangement joins TRBV19 to TRBJ2-2; 8 bases are shared with TRBD2. Germline CDR1 is LNHDA and CDR2 is SQIVND (reference sequence). Germline trimming cut 7 bases from V and 3 bases from J; bases unmatched to any gene: 7. The CDR3 covers 15 residues. The DNA for the CDR3 is TGTGCCAGTAAAACAGCGGGAGCGGACACCGGGGAGCTGTTTTTT. Encoded protein: CASKTAGADTGELFF.

The genes are TRBV18 and TRBJ1-5; D may be TRBD1 (6 bases). CDR1 KGHSH and CDR2 LQKENI come from the germline V gene. Trimming stripped 3 bases from V and 5 bases from J, with 11 bases between. The CDR3 has 14 residues. The CDR3 sequence is CASSPARGDQPQHF. Written as DNA, the CDR3 is TGTGCCAGCTCACCGGCCAGGGGAGATCAGCCCCAGCATTTT. Full variable domain (outside the CDR3, taken from reference TRBV18 and TRBJ1-5): NAGVMQNPRHLVRRRGQEARLRCSPMKGHSHVYWYRQLPEEGLKFMVYLQKENIIDESGMPKERFSAEFPKEGPSILRIQQVVRGDSAAYFCASSPARGDQPQHFGDGTRLSIL.

This rearrangement joins TRBV19 to TRBJ2-7; 9 bases match TRBD2. This CDR3 has 18 amino acids. V was clipped by 6 bases and J by 2 bases; unmatched bases: 17. Germline V lookup: CDR1 LNHDA, CDR2 SQIVND (reference sequence). The DNA of the CDR3 is TGTGCCAGTAGCCACTCCGGGACTAGCTACCCGCTAACCTACGAGCAGTACTTC. This codes for CASSHSGTSYPLTYEQYF.

This clone was seen more than once but under ten times. DNA of the CDR3: TGTGCCAGCAGTTTATCGGGGCCAGGGAACACTGAAGCTTTCTTT. Translation gives CASSLSGPGNTEAFF. The chain couples TRBV27 to TRBJ1-1, with a weak D call TRBD1 (5 bases). Trimming took off 0 bases at V and 1 base at J, with 9 bases between the two ends. The CDR3 has 15 amino acids. CDR1 is MNHEY and CDR2 is SMNVEV in the germline V gene (reference sequence).

The CDR3 is CASSQDLLEGWDTQYF. The CDR3, as DNA: TGTGCCAGCAGCCAAGATCTTTTGGAGGGGTGGGATACGCAGTATTTT. The chain combines TRBV3-1 (or the pseudogene TRBV3-2) with TRBJ2-3, with D perhaps TRBD2 (6 bases). Deletions cut 0 bases from V and 6 bases from J, with 16 bases between. CDR1 is LGHDT, CDR2 YNNKEL, per germline (reference sequence). The CDR3 covers 16 residues.

This chain connects TRBV28 to TRBJ1-1; D unresolved. The CDR3 sequence is 15 residues long. V was clipped by 8 bases and J by 2 bases, with 18 bases between them. Germline V lookup: CDR1 MDHEN, CDR2 SYDVKM. The CDR3 loop is CASYPSGKGNTEAFF. The CDR3, as DNA: TGTGCCAGCTACCCATCCGGGAAGGGTAACACTGAAGCTTTCTTT.

This chain links TRBV7-9 with TRBJ1-2, with D tentatively TRBD1 (6 bases). Trimming pared 1 base from V and 6 bases from J, leaving 12 bases between. The CDR3 loop spans 14 amino acids. The germline V gene has CDR1 SEHNR and CDR2 FQNEAQ (reference sequence). In DNA form, the CDR3 reads TGTGCCAGCAGCTTAGGCCCAGGGGTGCATGGCTACACCTTC. This codes for CASSLGPGVHGYTF. The full variable domain, in which reference TRBV7-9 and TRBJ1-2 provide the parts outside the CDR3, is DTGVSQNPRHKITKRGQNVTFRCDPISEHNRLYWYRQTLGQGPEFLTYFQNEAQLEKSRLLSDRFSAERPKGSFSTLEIQRTEQGDSAMYLCASSLGPGVHGYTFGSGTRLTVV.

CDR3 sequence (DNA): TGTGCCAGCCGGGCCGGGGGTGAGGGCACTGAAGCTTTCTTT. Translating gives CASRAGGEGTEAFF. The V gene is TRBV19, the J gene TRBJ1-1; weak D call: TRBD1 (5 bases). CDR1 is LNHDA and CDR2 is SQIVND in the germline V gene (reference sequence). V was trimmed by 9 bases and J by 4 bases, leaving 18 bases between them. The CDR3 spans 14 residues.

The CDR3 DNA follows: TGTGCCACCAGTGGGGGCAGGAACACTGAAGCTTTCTTT. Its translation: CATSGGRNTEAFF. This sequence joins TRBV24-1 and TRBJ1-1, with D possibly matching TRBD1 (5 bases). Germline V CDR1 and CDR2: KGHDR, SFDVKD. CDR3 length: 13 amino acids. Trimming left V 5 bases short and J 1 base short, with 7 bases between.